A single sample is the source of the 7 T cell receptor beta chains below, sequenced in a study of blood T cell repertoires in COVID-19. The protocol was immunoSEQ multiplex PCR, while the TCRdb copy is restricted to in-frame clones and leaves out a portion. Of roughly 77,000 clones listed, 77% were seen once; the top ten hold about 10%. The sequenced sample consisted of peripheral blood. These receptor sequences come from a human donor in a cohort sampled during active COVID-19.

This rearrangement joins TRBV30 to TRBJ2-1; perhaps TRBD2 as D (5 bases). Trimming pared 0 bases from V and 3 bases from J, leaving 15 bases between. The length of the CDR3 is 16 residues. Germline assignment: CDR1 GTSNPN and CDR2 SVGIG (reference sequence). The CDR3 DNA sequence: TGTGCCTGGAGTGTACTCCAGAGCGGACTCTACAATGAGCAGTTCTTC. Translation gives CAWSVLQSGLYNEQFF.

The rearrangement joins TRBV6-1 to TRBJ1-6; D is possibly TRBD1 (5 bases). Trimming stripped 3 bases from V and 5 bases from J, with 5 bases between. The CDR3 consists of 13 residues. Germline V gene sequence: CDR1 MNHNS, CDR2 SASEGT. In DNA form, the CDR3 reads TGTGCCAGCAGTGACAGGGATAATTCACCCCTCCACTTT. Translation: CASSDRDNSPLHF.

CDR3: CASSPSRTGGLYEQYF. For the CDR3, the DNA is TGCGCCAGCAGCCCCTCTCGGACAGGGGGCTTATACGAGCAGTACTTC. The chain carries TRBV5-1 and TRBJ2-7; TRBD1 agrees at 11 bases. Germline values: CDR1 SGHRS, CDR2 YFSETQ. V lost 4 bases, J lost 4 bases, and 10 bases stayed unmatched. The CDR3 sequence is 16 residues long.

This chain joins TRBV18 and TRBJ2-7; TRBD1 agrees at 8 bases. V was clipped by 3 bases and J by 4 bases; unmatched bases: 5. Germline CDR1 and CDR2: KGHSH and LQKENI. The CDR3 length is 14 residues. DNA for the CDR3: TGTGCCAGCTCACCGCCAGGGGGCCGGTACGAGCAGTACTTC. It codes for CASSPPGGRYEQYF. Full variable domain (remainder filled in from reference TRBV18 and TRBJ2-7): NAGVMQNPRHLVRRRGQEARLRCSPMKGHSHVYWYRQLPEEGLKFMVYLQKENIIDESGMPKERFSAEFPKEGPSILRIQQVVRGDSAAYFCASSPPGGRYEQYFGPGTRLTVT.

This clone appeared a single time. The J gene is TRBJ2-5, the V gene TRBV28, with D possibly TRBD1 on 5 matching bases. This CDR3 spans 13 amino acids. The germline V gene encodes CDR1 MDHEN and CDR2 SYDVKM. Trimming left V 5 bases short and J 1 base short, with 8 bases between. The CDR3 DNA is TGTGCCAGCAGTCGACAGCTCCAAGAGACCCAGTACTTC. This gives the protein CASSRQLQETQYF.

The gene calls are TRBV6-5 and TRBJ1-2; D is ambiguous. The germline V gene encodes CDR1 MNHEY and CDR2 SVGAGI. This CDR3 is built from 13 residues. With 11 bases removed from V and 2 bases from J, the gap between germline ends came to 15 bases. CDR3 sequence (DNA): TGTGCCGGTACGGTCTCATCGAACTATGGCTACACCTTC. Protein sequence: CAGTVSSNYGYTF.

This chain joins TRBV25-1 and TRBJ1-4; 8 bases agree with TRBD1. CDR3 length: 14 residues. V shed 6 bases, J shed 8 bases, and the junction held 8 bases outside the gene matches. Germline CDR1 is MGHDK and CDR2 is SYGVNS. DNA of the CDR3: TGTGCCAGCAGGGAGACAGGGGAGAGCGAAAAACTGTTTTTT. The encoded protein is CASRETGESEKLFF.